Described below is a single T cell receptor beta chain sequence and its context. Its cognate antigen is unknown. The V gene end was trimmed by 4 bases and the J gene end by 5 bases; junction bases not matched to a gene: 11. CDR3 length: 15 amino acids. The germline gives CDR1 SGHNT, CDR2 YYREEE (reference sequence). The data belong to a study of shared clonotypes between healthy human individuals. Whole-study results and caveats: Rarefaction analysis demonstrated incomplete sorted-subset sequencing notwithstanding large depth. Non-shared clonotypes showed lower generation probabilities than clonotypes common to all four donors. How much donors shared clonotypes was expected to be affected by sequencing depth.

Splitting of each subset's genomic DNA was done evenly across several immunoSEQ plates. The data were produced by immunoSEQ multiplex PCR, yet TCRdb's version contains in-frame clones alone and is incomplete. The sample holds around 2.5 million clones; approximately 93% are singletons and the top ten take about 0.38%. What was sequenced was naive CD4+ T cells from PBMCs. Subset indicated: CD45RA+ positively selected. The clonotype comes from a man between 18 and 35 years old in good health. Some clones in this sample may be carry-over from other donors' samples. The rearrangement uses TRBV5-4 and TRBJ1-2; 7 bases are shared with TRBD1. In DNA form, the CDR3 reads TGTGCCAGCAGCCGATCTGGACAGGAGGGTTATGGCTACACCTTC. Translated: CASSRSGQEGYGYTF.